The clone carrying this TCR beta chain was found a few times. Its antigen is currently unknown. These data come from a study of cytomegalovirus exposure and HLA in healthy donors. Study findings and constraints: One later analysis reportedly identified an Asian-associated ancestry cluster that showed fewer N-insertions than the approximately 710-donor mean. The authors assumed roughly uniform sequencing depth across donors for presence/absence analyses.

The PCR was carried out with 60 Vbeta primers and 13 Jbeta primers. TCRdb's table, derived via immunoSEQ multiplex PCR, lists solely in-frame clones and lacks some. The sample has more than 95,000 clones, around 10% seen once. Germline lookup yields CDR1 SGHRS and CDR2 YFSETQ. The CDR3 length is 15 residues. Deletions cut 0 bases from V and 2 bases from J, with 11 bases between. The TCR was taken from a man aged 35 to 55 in good health and CMV-seropositive. The sequencing input was PBMCs. V is TRBV5-1 and J is TRBJ1-2; D uncertain. The CDR3 is CASSLVEPLNYGYTF. DNA for the CDR3: TGCGCCAGCAGCTTGGTGGAGCCCCTAAACTATGGCTACACCTTC.